What follows describes a single T cell receptor (beta chain). This entry comes from a study of blood T cell repertoires in COVID-19. Study overall: Samples of COVID-19 (acute and convalescent) were obtained from the United States, Italy and Spain.

Per the original methods: Scientists estimated how many nucleated cells there were by amplifying reference gene primers. Libraries were prepared by immunoSEQ multiplex PCR; TCRdb keeps only in-frame clonotypes and omits some of them. The DNA gave D and trimming, while V, J and clone size come from that table. The table records about 160,000 clones, 85% of them present only once. The CDR3 is 15 amino acids. The germline CDR1 and CDR2 sequences are SGHTA and FQGNSA. Trimming stripped 1 base from V and 4 bases from J, with 12 bases between. This chain joins TRBV7-2 and TRBJ2-3; D unclear. The sample was peripheral blood. This clonotype was obtained from a human donor with acute or convalescent COVID-19. The donor label of this sample is uncertain. The CDR3 DNA sequence: TGTGCCAGCAGCTTAGAGAAGCTAGTCGCAGATACGCAGTATTTT. Translation: CASSLEKLVADTQYF.